Below, 9 T cell receptor beta chains from the same sample are listed, as sequenced in a study of T cell responses to AZD1222 COVID-19 vaccine. Generated by immunoSEQ multiplex PCR, the TCRdb table keeps only in-frame clones and is missing some. Counted here are 140,000 to 150,000 clones, about 90% occurring once; the ten biggest clones make up 2.5% to 3%. Sequenced here: peripheral blood, sampled on day 0 of MenACWY control vaccination. The source is an adult in good health.

This chain joins TRBV9 and TRBJ1-2; D is undetermined. The CDR3 runs to 14 residues. Germline V gene data show CDR1 as SGDLS and CDR2 as YYNGEE. Trimming shortened V by 2 bases and J by 5 bases, and 13 bases separated the two germline ends. CDR3 loop: CASSVAGKNYGYTF. The DNA for the CDR3 is TGTGCCAGCAGCGTCGCCGGGAAAAATTATGGCTACACCTTC.

The rearrangement uses TRBV4-1 and TRBJ2-7; no clear D gene. The CDR3 length is 16 residues. In germline, CDR1 is MGHRA, CDR2 YSYEKL. V lost 1 base, J lost 3 bases, and 16 bases lay in between. CDR3 sequence: CASSQAFDTYRYEQYF. In DNA, the CDR3 is TGCGCCAGCAGCCAAGCCTTCGACACGTATCGCTACGAGCAGTACTTC.

This clone has a single count. The gene calls are TRBV9 and TRBJ1-6; D is uncertain. Looked up from germline, CDR1 is SGDLS and CDR2 is YYNGEE. The CDR3 loop spans 15 amino acids. Trimming took off 3 bases at V and 7 bases at J, with 14 bases between the two ends. The CDR3 DNA follows: TGTGCCAGCAGCGCGGGCCCTTGGCAGAATTCACCCCTCCACTTT. Translated: CASSAGPWQNSPLHF.

This clone came up a few times. V gene TRBV27 combines with J gene TRBJ2-1; perhaps TRBD2 as D (6 bases). The CDR3 runs 13 residues. Germline CDR1 is MNHEY and CDR2 is SMNVEV (reference sequence). Trimming cost V 7 bases and J 10 bases, with 17 bases left between them. Here the CDR3 reads CASKTSTAREQFF. The CDR3 region has the DNA TGTGCCAGCAAGACTAGTACTGCTCGGGAGCAGTTCTTC.

The genes are TRBV29-1 and TRBJ1-3, with D tentatively TRBD1 (5 bases). V lost 0 bases and J lost 4, with 16 bases in between. The CDR3 consists of 16 residues. In germline, CDR1 is SQVTM, CDR2 ANQGSEA. The CDR3 region has the DNA TGCAGCGTTGAAGATCGGGGACGGACCGCAGGAAACACCATATATTTT. Its protein product is CSVEDRGRTAGNTIYF.

The count of this clone is one. The V gene is TRBV2, the J gene TRBJ2-1, with 9 positions matching TRBD2. The CDR3 totals 14 residues. J lost 8 bases, V lost 3 bases, and 5 bases had no gene match. Germline V gene data show CDR1 as SNHLY and CDR2 as FYNNEI. The CDR3 sequence: CASSDSGGRDEQFF. DNA for the CDR3: TGTGCCAGCAGTGACAGCGGGGGGCGTGATGAGCAGTTCTTC.

The rearrangement joins TRBV6-5 to TRBJ1-4; 7 nucleotides match TRBD1. Per the germline V gene, CDR1 is MNHEY and CDR2 is SVGAGI. Unmatched junction bases numbered 7, after V lost 7 bases and J lost 5 bases. The CDR3 is made up of 14 amino acids. CDR3 bases: TGTGCCAGCACTTTGGGACAGAAGAATGAAAAACTGTTTTTT. Amino acids: CASTLGQKNEKLFF.

The chain couples TRBV4-2 to TRBJ2-5; D gene uncertain. The germline V and J ends were trimmed by 4 bases and 1 base, with 7 bases remaining between them. CDR1 is LGHNA and CDR2 is YNFKEQ in the germline V gene. The CDR3 length is 13 residues. The CDR3 spells CASSLRIQETQYF. CDR3 in DNA: TGTGCCAGCAGCCTACGGATCCAAGAGACCCAGTACTTC.

The J gene is TRBJ1-1, the V gene TRBV11-2; the match to TRBD1 covers 9 bases. Germline-derived CDR1 and CDR2 are SGHAT and FQNNGV. The ends lost 5 bases at V and 4 bases at J; junction bases unmatched: 17. CDR3 size: 18 residues. The CDR3 DNA is TGTGCCAGCAGCCCTAGCCCAGGACAGGGGAGTTGGGGCACTGAAGCTTTCTTT. This sequence encodes CASSPSPGQGSWGTEAFF.